Shown below are 6 T cell receptor beta chains from a single sample sequenced in a study of Graves' ophthalmopathy and Graves' hyperthyroidism (dated by TCRdb to the late 2010s). For sequencing, an Illumina HiSeq 2000 was employed. TCR beta CDR3 regions were amplified from RNA transcripts for repertoire sequencing. The first round of RT-PCR was done with HTBI primers and the Qiagen OneStep RT-PCR kit, and was followed by a second round of multiplex PCR, then size selection and purification. The raw public reads went through TCRdb reprocessing: fastp at Q25, MiXCR clone calling, in-frame beta chains kept. Rows with a matching CDR3 protein are joined into one entry that keeps the most common DNA and genes. Present in this sample are roughly 380,000 distinct CDR3 sequences, roughly 14% of which were seen just once. The ten biggest clones cover 5.5% to 7% of the sample. Sequenced: peripheral blood. The receptors come from a woman under 30 with stable Graves' hyperthyroidism. Donor details come from another sample of the same person, matched by shared clones.

This clonotype was seen many times. CDR3 protein: CASSYSYGTEDQPQHF. The DNA for the CDR3 is TGTGCCAGCAGTTACTCATACGGGACGGAAGATCAGCCCCAGCATTTT. V and J are TRBV6-5 and TRBJ1-5; TRBD1 is a possible D gene (5 bases). V was trimmed by 0 bases and J by 5 bases, leaving 14 bases between them. The CDR3 is 16 residues long. Germline V lookup: CDR1 MNHEY, CDR2 SVGAGI.

In its sample, this clonotype was seen many times. The V call is TRBV27, the J call TRBJ1-6; TRBD1 aligns across 7 bases. The CDR3 covers 15 residues. Germline CDR1 and CDR2: MNHEY and SMNVEV (reference sequence). V lost 3 bases and J lost 11; bases outside the gene matches: 10. The CDR3 nucleotides read TGTGCCAGCAGTTTCTTGGGACAGACCCTTGCACCCCTCCACTTT. This sequence encodes CASSFLGQTLAPLHF.

This clonotype was seen many times. The chain combines TRBV7-2 with TRBJ2-5, with D perhaps being TRBD1 or TRBD2 (5 bases each). This CDR3 region has 16 residues. Germline values: CDR1 SGHTA, CDR2 FQGNSA. Trimming shortened V by 5 bases and J by 5 bases, and 21 bases separated the two germline ends. The CDR3 nucleotides are TGTGCCAGCAGCCCCCGGAGAGGGGTGGTGCAGGAGACCCAGTACTTC. It codes for CASSPRRGVVQETQYF.

This clonotype was picked up many times. The CDR3 DNA reads TGTGCCAGCATCCCCACAGGGATGTTTCATCAGCCCCAGCATTTT. It translates to CASIPTGMFHQPQHF. The chain combines TRBV5-8 with TRBJ1-5, with D perhaps TRBD1 (6 bases). The CDR3 covers 15 residues. CDR1 and CDR2 from the germline V gene are SGHTS and YDEGEE. The V gene lost 6 bases and the J gene lost 5 bases, with 18 bases spanning the gap.

V and J are TRBV6-2 or TRBV6-3 and TRBJ2-7; D is uncertain. Between the trimmed V and J ends, which lost 6 bases and 2 bases, there was a span of 8 bases. There are 12 residues in the CDR3. Germline V gives CDR1 MNHEY, CDR2 SVGEGT. The CDR3 DNA follows: TGTGCCAGCAGGGACGACGCCTACGAGCAGTACTTC. Protein sequence: CASRDDAYEQYF.

This clonotype was counted at least ten times. The chain recombines TRBV5-8 with TRBJ2-7, with D unclear. Germline CDR1 is SGHTS and CDR2 is YDEGEE. This CDR3 spans 15 amino acids. V lost 1 base, J lost 3 bases, and 14 bases lay in between. The CDR3 loop reads CASSLWGRGDYEQYF. CDR3 in DNA: TGTGCCAGCAGCTTGTGGGGTAGAGGAGACTACGAGCAGTACTTC.